The 10 T cell receptor beta chains below all came from one sample that was sequenced in a study of shared clonotypes between healthy human individuals. The table came from immunoSEQ multiplex PCR; TCRdb's copy has only in-frame clones and leaves some out. The repertoire holds some 1,100,000 clones, about 80% seen once, with more than 0.45% in the top ten. The sequenced sample consisted of memory CD4+ T cells from PBMCs. Subset denoted: CD45RA-negative fraction. Every receptor here comes from a man aged 18 to 35 in good health. Some clones in this sample may be carry-over from other donors' samples.

This clone was detected only once. The chain recombines TRBV19 with TRBJ2-5; 8 bases map to TRBD1. The trim removed 6 bases at V and 3 bases at J, leaving 6 bases unmatched. CDR1 is LNHDA and CDR2 is SQIVND in the germline V gene (reference sequence). The CDR3 covers 14 residues. The CDR3 region is CASSRGQGKETQYF. CDR3 DNA: TGTGCCAGTAGCAGGGGGCAGGGGAAAGAGACCCAGTACTTC.

The gene calls are TRBV28 and TRBJ1-5; D perhaps matches TRBD1 (6 bases). CDR1 and CDR2 (germline): MDHEN, SYDVKM. V was clipped by 1 base and J by 1 base, with 8 bases between them. This CDR3 has 15 residues. Written as DNA, the CDR3 is TGTGCCAGCAGTTTATTCCAGGGGAGCAATCAGCCCCAGCATTTT. It codes for CASSLFQGSNQPQHF.

The chain carries TRBV2 and TRBJ2-1; D is uncertain. This CDR3 is 13 amino acids long. CDR1 SNHLY and CDR2 FYNNEI come from the germline V gene. Trimming took 4 bases from V and 6 from J, leaving 10 bases between them. CDR3 sequence: CASSGSRSNEQFF. The CDR3 nucleotides read TGTGCCAGCAGTGGGAGTCGGAGCAATGAGCAGTTCTTC. The whole variable domain, remainder taken from reference TRBV2 and TRBJ2-1, is EPEVTQTPSHQVTQMGQEVILRCVPISNHLYFYWYRQILGQKVEFLVSFYNNEISEKSEIFDDQFSVERPDGSNFTLKIRSTKLEDSAMYFCASSGSRSNEQFFGPGTRLTVL.

The chain uses TRBV7-3 and TRBJ2-7; the D is unclear. Germline V gene data show CDR1 as SGHTA and CDR2 as FQGTGA. This CDR3 comprises 11 residues. V was shortened by 2 bases and J by 8 bases, with 7 bases between the two germline ends. CDR3 sequence (DNA): TGTGCCAGCAGCTTAGGCGGACAGCAGTACTTC. Translated: CASSLGGQQYF.

The chain couples TRBV6-5 to TRBJ1-1, with D hard to call. This CDR3 region has 14 residues. V shed 6 bases and J shed 3 bases, with 14 bases lying between them. CDR1 and CDR2 (germline): MNHEY, SVGAGI. The CDR3 region is CASSGVYSDTEAFF. CDR3 nucleotide sequence: TGTGCCAGCAGCGGGGTTTACTCGGACACTGAAGCTTTCTTT.

The CDR3 region has the DNA TGTGCCAGTAGTACCCTCGGCACCAGCTACGAGCAGTACTTC. Protein product: CASSTLGTSYEQYF. The chain uses TRBV19 and TRBJ2-7; D gene uncertain. The V and J ends lost 4 bases and 3 bases respectively, with 13 bases between them. The germline gives CDR1 LNHDA, CDR2 SQIVND (reference sequence). The CDR3 totals 14 residues. The entire variable domain, with the rest obtained from reference TRBV19 and TRBJ2-7, is as follows: DGGITQSPKYLFRKEGQNVTLSCEQNLNHDAMYWYRQDPGQGLRLIYYSQIVNDFQKGDIAEGYSVSREKKESFPLTVTSAQKNPTAFYLCASSTLGTSYEQYFGPGTRLTVT.

V gene TRBV5-1 combines with J gene TRBJ2-2; D remains unclear. V was clipped by 5 bases and J by 1 base, with 12 bases between them. Germline V lookup: CDR1 SGHRS, CDR2 YFSETQ. The CDR3 has 15 residues. The CDR3 sequence is CASSIRAGNTGELFF. The CDR3 nucleotides read TGCGCCAGCAGTATTCGGGCAGGGAACACCGGGGAGCTGTTTTTT.

The chain combines TRBV11-2 with TRBJ1-4, with 9 bases fitting TRBD1. In germline, CDR1 is SGHAT, CDR2 FQNNGV. V lost 5 bases and J lost 8; bases outside the gene matches: 15. CDR3 length: 17 residues. In nucleotides, the CDR3 is TGTGCCAGCAGCGAGGGAGCTGCCGGGACAGGGTACGAAAAACTGTTTTTT. It yields the protein CASSEGAAGTGYEKLFF. Full variable domain (missing parts from reference TRBV11-2 and TRBJ1-4): EAGVAQSPRYKIIEKRQSVAFWCNPISGHATLYWYQQILGQGPKLLIQFQNNGVVDDSQLPKDRFSAERLKGVDSTLKIQPAKLEDSAVYLCASSEGAAGTGYEKLFFGSGTQLSVL.

The chain combines TRBV11-2 with TRBJ2-7; TRBD2 aligns across 7 bases. Germline V lookup: CDR1 SGHAT, CDR2 FQNNGV. CDR3 length: 16 amino acids. V shed 4 bases and J 2 bases; nucleotides not matched to a gene: 11. CDR3 sequence reads: CASSSRREAGTYEQYF. CDR3 DNA: TGTGCCAGCAGCTCCCGCCGGGAGGCGGGCACCTACGAGCAGTACTTC.

The CDR3, as DNA: TGCGCCAGCAGCTACAGAGGGGACAATGAAGCTTTCTTT. Translated: CASSYRGDNEAFF. This chain connects TRBV5-1 to TRBJ1-1, with TRBD1 as a possible D gene (6 bases). V gave up 3 bases and J gave up 7 bases, with 13 bases separating them. CDR1 and CDR2 from the germline V gene are SGHRS and YFSETQ. This CDR3 contains 13 residues. Looking up the rest from reference TRBV5-1 and TRBJ1-1 gives the full variable domain: KAGVTQTPRYLIKTRGQQVTLSCSPISGHRSVSWYQQTPGQGLQFLFEYFSETQRNKGNFPGRFSGRQFSNSRSEMNVSTLELGDSALYLCASSYRGDNEAFFGQGTRLTVV.